This TCR beta chain is drawn from a study of T cell repertoires in aging, cancer and after chemotherapy. Study background: The full dataset contained 8.5 million to 10 million TCR reads. Whole-study results and caveats: No conclusions about immunological memory after chemotherapy can be drawn from the repertoire data. Rebound thymic output was suggested by rising median generation probability during chemotherapy in each cancer cohort. In healthy donors, age-related TCR diversity loss mainly reflected lost richness.

Trimming cost V 6 bases and J 7 bases; bases outside gene matches: 7. The CDR3 covers 15 residues. Germline assignment: CDR1 DFQATT and CDR2 SNEGSKA (reference sequence). Rearranged V-D-J TRB sequences were amplified with a mixed TRB-A/B primer pool. Each CDR3 protein is one row after TCRdb ran MiXCR on the multiplex PCR reads. The table records under 5,000 distinct CDR3 sequences, under 35% of them present only once. This clonotype ranks as medium-sized (0.01 to 0.1%). Its antigen remains unknown. The template was genomic DNA from peripheral blood, not RNA. The clonotype comes from a human donor in good health. J is TRBJ2-2 and V is TRBV20-1; 14 bases map to TRBD2. The sequenced sample consisted of blood. CDR3 protein: CSATTSGRASGELFF. CDR3 sequence (DNA): TGCAGTGCCACGACTAGCGGGAGGGCGAGCGGGGAGCTGTTTTTT.